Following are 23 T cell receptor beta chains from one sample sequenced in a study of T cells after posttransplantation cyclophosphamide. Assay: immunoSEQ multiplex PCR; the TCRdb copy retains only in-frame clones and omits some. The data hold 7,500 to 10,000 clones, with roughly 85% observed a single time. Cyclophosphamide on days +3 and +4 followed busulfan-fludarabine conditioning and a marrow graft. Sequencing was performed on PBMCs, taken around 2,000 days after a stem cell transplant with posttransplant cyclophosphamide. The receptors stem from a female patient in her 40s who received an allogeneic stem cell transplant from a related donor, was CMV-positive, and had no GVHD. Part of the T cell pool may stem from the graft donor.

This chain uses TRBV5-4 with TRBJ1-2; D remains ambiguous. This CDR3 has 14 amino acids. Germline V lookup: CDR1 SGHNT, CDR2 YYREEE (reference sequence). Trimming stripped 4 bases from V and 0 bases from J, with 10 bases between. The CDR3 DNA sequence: TGTGCCAGCAGCCCGGAGACGGCTAACTATGGCTACACCTTC. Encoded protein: CASSPETANYGYTF.

CDR3 region: CASSPRQGYNEQFF. The CDR3 region has the DNA TGTGCCAGCAGTCCTAGACAGGGGTACAATGAGCAGTTCTTC. The chain is built from TRBV6-6 and TRBJ2-1, with 8 bases lining up with TRBD1. The CDR3 covers 14 residues. The junction had 4 bases not matched to a gene; V was cut back by 5 bases and J by 4 bases. Germline V CDR1 and CDR2: MNHNY, SVGAGI (reference sequence).

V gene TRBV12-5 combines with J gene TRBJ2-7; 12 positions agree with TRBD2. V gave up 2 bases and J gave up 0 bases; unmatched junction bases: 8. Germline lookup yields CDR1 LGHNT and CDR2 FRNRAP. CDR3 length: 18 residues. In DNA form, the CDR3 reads TGTGCTAGTGGTTTGCCGTTCGGACTAGCGGGGTTCTCCTACGAGCAGTACTTC. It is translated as CASGLPFGLAGFSYEQYF.

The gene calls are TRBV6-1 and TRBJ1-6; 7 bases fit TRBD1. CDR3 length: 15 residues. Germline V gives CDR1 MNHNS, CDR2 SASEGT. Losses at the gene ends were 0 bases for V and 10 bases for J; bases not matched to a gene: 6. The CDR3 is CASSEAQTGRSPLHF. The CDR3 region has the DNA TGTGCCAGCAGTGAAGCGCAGACAGGGCGATCACCCCTCCACTTT.

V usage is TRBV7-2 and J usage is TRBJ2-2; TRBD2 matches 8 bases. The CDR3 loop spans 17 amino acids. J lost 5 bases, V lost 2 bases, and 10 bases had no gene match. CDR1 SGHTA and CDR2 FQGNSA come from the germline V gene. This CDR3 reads CASSLNPGGARTGELFF. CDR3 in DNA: TGTGCCAGCAGCTTAAATCCGGGGGGGGCCAGGACCGGGGAGCTGTTTTTT.

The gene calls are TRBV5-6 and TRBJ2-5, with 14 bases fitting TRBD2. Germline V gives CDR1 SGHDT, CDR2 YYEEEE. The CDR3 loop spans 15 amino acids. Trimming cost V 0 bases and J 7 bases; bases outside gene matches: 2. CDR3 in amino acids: CASSLAGTSGGTQYF. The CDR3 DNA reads TGTGCCAGCAGCTTGGCCGGGACTAGCGGGGGGACCCAGTACTTC. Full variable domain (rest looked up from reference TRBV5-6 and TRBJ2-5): DAGVTQSPTHLIKTRGQQVTLRCSPKSGHDTVSWYQQALGQGPQFIFQYYEEEERQRGNFPDRFSGHQFPNYSSELNVNALLLGDSALYLCASSLAGTSGGTQYFGPGTRLLVL.

The CDR3: CASSDTRTGGSSPLHF. In DNA form, the CDR3 reads TGTGCCAGCAGTGACACACGGACAGGAGGGAGTTCACCCCTCCACTTT. The V gene is TRBV6-4, the J gene TRBJ1-6; 7 nucleotides align to TRBD1. Per the germline V gene, CDR1 is MRHNA and CDR2 is SNTAGT. V shed 2 bases, J shed 9 bases, and the junction held 10 bases outside the gene matches. The CDR3 consists of 16 residues.

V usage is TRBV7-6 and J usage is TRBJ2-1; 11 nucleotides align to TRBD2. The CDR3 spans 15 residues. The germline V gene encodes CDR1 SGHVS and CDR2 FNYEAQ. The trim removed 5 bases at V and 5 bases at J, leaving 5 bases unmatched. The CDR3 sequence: CASSPGTSGDNEQFF. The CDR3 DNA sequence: TGTGCCAGCAGCCCCGGGACTAGCGGTGACAATGAGCAGTTCTTC.

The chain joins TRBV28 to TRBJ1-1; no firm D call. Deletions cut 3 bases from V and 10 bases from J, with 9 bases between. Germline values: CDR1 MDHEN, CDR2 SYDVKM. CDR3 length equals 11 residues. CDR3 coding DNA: TGTGCCAGCAGTTTGGGCTCTGGAGCTTTCTTT. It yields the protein CASSLGSGAFF.

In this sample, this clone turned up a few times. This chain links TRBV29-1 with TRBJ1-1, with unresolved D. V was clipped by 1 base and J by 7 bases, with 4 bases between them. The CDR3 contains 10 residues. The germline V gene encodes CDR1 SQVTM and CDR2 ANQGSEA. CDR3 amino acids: CSVEGSEAFF. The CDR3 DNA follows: TGCAGCGTTGAAGGGAGTGAAGCTTTCTTT.

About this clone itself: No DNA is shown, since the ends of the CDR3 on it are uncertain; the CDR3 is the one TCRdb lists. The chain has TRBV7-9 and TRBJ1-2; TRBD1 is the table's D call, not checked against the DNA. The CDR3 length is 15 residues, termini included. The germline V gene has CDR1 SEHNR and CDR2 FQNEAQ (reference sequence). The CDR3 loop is CASSWGQGAPGRHTF.

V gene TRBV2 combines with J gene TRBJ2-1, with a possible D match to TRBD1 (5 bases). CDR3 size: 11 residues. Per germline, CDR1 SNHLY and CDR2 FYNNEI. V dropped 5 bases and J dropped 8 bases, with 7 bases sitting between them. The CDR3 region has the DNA TGTGCCAGCAGTTGGACACATGAGCAGTTCTTC. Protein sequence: CASSWTHEQFF.

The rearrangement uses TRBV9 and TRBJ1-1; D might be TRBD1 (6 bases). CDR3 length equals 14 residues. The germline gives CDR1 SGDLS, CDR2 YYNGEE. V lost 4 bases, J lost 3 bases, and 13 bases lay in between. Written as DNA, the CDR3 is TGTGCCAGCAGCCCCCGACCAGGGGACACTGAAGCTTTCTTT. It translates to CASSPRPGDTEAFF.

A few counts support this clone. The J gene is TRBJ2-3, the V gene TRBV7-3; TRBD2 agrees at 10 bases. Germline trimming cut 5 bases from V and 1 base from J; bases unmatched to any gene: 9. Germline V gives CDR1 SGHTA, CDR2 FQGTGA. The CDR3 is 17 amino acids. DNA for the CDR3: TGTGCCAGCAGCCCCTCCACCGGACTAGCGGGCACAGATACGCAGTATTTT. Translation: CASSPSTGLAGTDTQYF.

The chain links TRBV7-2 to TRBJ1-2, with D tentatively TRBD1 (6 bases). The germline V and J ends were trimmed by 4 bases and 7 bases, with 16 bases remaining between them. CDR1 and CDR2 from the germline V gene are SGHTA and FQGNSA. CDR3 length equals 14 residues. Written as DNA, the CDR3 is TGTGCCAGCAGCTCCCCTAACAGGGACGGTGGCTACACCTTC. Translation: CASSSPNRDGGYTF.

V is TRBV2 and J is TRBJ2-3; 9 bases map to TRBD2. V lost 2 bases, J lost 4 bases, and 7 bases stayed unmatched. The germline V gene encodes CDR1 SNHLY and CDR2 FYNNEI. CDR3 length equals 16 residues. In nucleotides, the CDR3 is TGTGCCAGCAGTGAAAATAAGCGGGGGGTAGCAGATACGCAGTATTTT. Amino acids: CASSENKRGVADTQYF. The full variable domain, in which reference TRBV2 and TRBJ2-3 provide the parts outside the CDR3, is EPEVTQTPSHQVTQMGQEVILRCVPISNHLYFYWYRQILGQKVEFLVSFYNNEISEKSEIFDDQFSVERPDGSNFTLKIRSTKLEDSAMYFCASSENKRGVADTQYFGPGTRLTVL.

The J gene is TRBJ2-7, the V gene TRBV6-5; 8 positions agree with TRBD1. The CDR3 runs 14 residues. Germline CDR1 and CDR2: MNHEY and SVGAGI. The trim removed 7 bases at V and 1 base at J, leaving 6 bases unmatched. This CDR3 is CASKTGGNSYEQYF. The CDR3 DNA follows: TGTGCCAGCAAAACAGGGGGTAATTCCTACGAGCAGTACTTC.

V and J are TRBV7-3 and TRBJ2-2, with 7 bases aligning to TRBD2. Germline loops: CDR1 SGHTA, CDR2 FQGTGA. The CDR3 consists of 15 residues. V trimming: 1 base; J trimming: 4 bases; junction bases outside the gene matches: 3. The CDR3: CASSLSGGSTGELFF. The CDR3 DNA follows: TGTGCCAGCAGCTTAAGCGGGGGATCCACCGGGGAGCTGTTTTTT.

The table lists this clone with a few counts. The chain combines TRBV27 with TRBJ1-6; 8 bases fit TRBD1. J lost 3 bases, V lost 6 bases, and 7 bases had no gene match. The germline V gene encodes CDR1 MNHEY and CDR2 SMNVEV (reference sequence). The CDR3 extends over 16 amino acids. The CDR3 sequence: CASSPRGTGYNSPLHF. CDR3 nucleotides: TGTGCCAGCAGCCCAAGGGGGACAGGCTATAATTCACCCCTCCACTTT.

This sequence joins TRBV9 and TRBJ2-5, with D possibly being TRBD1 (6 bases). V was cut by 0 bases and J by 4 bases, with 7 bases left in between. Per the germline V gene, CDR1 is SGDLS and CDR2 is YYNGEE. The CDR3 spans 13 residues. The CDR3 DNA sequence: TGTGCCAGCAGCGTAGGAGGGGGAGAGACCCAGTACTTC. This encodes CASSVGGGETQYF.

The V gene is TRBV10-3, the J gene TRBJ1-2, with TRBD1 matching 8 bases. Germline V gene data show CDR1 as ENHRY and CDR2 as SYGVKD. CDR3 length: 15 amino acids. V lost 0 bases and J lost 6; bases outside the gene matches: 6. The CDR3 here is CAISESPDRGDGYTF. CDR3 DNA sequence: TGTGCCATCAGTGAGTCACCTGACAGGGGTGATGGCTACACCTTC.

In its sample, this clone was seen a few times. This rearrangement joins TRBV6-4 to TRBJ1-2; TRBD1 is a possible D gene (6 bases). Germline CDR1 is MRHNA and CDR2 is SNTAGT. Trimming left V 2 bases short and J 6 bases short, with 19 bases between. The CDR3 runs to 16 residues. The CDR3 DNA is TGTGCCAGCAGTGACGAAGTGGGGGCGGCTTGGGATGGCTACACCTTC. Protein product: CASSDEVGAAWDGYTF.

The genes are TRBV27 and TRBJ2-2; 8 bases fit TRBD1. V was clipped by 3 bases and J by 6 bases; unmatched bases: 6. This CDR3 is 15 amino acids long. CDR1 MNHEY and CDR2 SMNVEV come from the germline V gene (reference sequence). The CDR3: CASSFDRGGAGELFF. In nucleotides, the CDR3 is TGTGCCAGCAGTTTCGACAGGGGAGGTGCCGGGGAGCTGTTTTTT.